The following is a T cell receptor beta chain sequence with its context. These data come from a study of control samples from healthy donors and cancer patients. Clones were sequenced by immunoSEQ multiplex PCR, and TCRdb holds only the in-frame ones, with some missing. Among more than 150,000 clones listed, approximately 95% were seen once. The CDR3 is made up of 14 amino acids. With V trimmed by 1 base and J by 3 bases, 1 base remained unmatched. Germline-derived CDR1 and CDR2 are SGHTA and FQGTGA. The sequenced material came from blood. This clonotype was sampled from a man aged 18 to 29 in good health. The chain combines TRBV7-3 with TRBJ2-3; 7 bases line up with TRBD2. The DNA of the CDR3 is TGTGCCAGCAGCTTAATGGGGGGGACAGATACGCAGTATTTT. Translated: CASSLMGGTDTQYF.